This paragraph reports one TCR beta chain. No antigen is known for it. This sample stems from a study of post-analysis software for immune sequencing data. General study points: TRBV5-6, TRBV5-1 and TRBV20-1 belonged to a set of roughly 5 TRBV segments that were more frequent in patients than controls.

Per the germline V gene, CDR1 is SQVTM and CDR2 is ANQGSEA. The V and J ends lost 4 bases and 2 bases respectively, with 12 bases between them. This CDR3 is 13 amino acids long. Incorporated into the TCR beta cDNA libraries were unique molecular identifiers, which served to reduce PCR and sequencing biases. TCRdb used MiXCR to reprocess the PCR reads, holding one entry per CDR3 protein. The table records more than 500,000 distinct CDR3 sequences, around 36% of them present only once. The source material was blood. The TCR sequence derives from a girl under 18 with multiple sclerosis. The chain is built from TRBV29-1 and TRBJ2-7, with a tentative D call TRBD1 (5 bases). The CDR3 bases are TGCAGCGTTGTTAGGCCAGGGACCTACGAGCAGTACTTC. Protein sequence: CSVVRPGTYEQYF.